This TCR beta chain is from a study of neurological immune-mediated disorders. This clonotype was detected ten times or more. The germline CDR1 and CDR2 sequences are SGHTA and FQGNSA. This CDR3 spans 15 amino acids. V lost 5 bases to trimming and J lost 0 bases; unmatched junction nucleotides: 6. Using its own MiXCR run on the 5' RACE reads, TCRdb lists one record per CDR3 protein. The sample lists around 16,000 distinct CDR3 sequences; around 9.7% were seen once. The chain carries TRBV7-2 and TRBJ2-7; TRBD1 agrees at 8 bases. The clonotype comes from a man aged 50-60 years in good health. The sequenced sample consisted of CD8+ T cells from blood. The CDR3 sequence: CASSPGGSHSYEQYF. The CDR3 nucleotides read TGTGCCAGCAGCCCAGGGGGCTCACACTCCTACGAGCAGTACTTC.